The subject of this entry is one TCR beta chain. Its antigen is not known. Employing constant-segment primers, 5'RACE generated TCR alpha and TCR beta cDNA libraries bearing sample barcodes and UMIs. Each CDR3 protein gets one entry after TCRdb re-called the 5' RACE reads with MiXCR. The data contain hundreds of thousands of distinct CDR3 sequences, about 16% of them singletons. The data belong to a study of T-cell memory formation after mild COVID-19. Study as a whole: TCR clusters largely stayed donor specific.

V lost 0 bases and J lost 6, with 9 bases in between. This CDR3 is built from 14 residues. Germline values: CDR1 MNHEY, CDR2 SVGAGI. Study-wide results and limits: There was no confirmation that second-wave clones peaking on day 37 were SARS-CoV-2 specific.

This sequence joins TRBV6-5 and TRBJ1-5; D possibly corresponds to TRBD1 (5 bases). The source material was PBMCs or a T cell subset sorted from them (not recorded which). The sequence derives from a man in his late teens or twenties who had mild COVID-19 (a few samples of this study predate the infection). Cell type and time point are not known. The CDR3: CASSYSGGGQPQHF. As DNA, the CDR3 is TGTGCCAGCAGTTACTCGGGGGGTGGTCAGCCCCAGCATTTT.